The T cell receptor beta chain described here comes from a study of blood T cell repertoires in COVID-19. Overall study: Specimens from acute and convalescent COVID-19 originated in the United States, Italy and Spain.

V shed 7 bases and J 4 bases; nucleotides not matched to a gene: 9. Looked up from germline, CDR1 is MGHDK and CDR2 is SYGVNS. CDR3 length: 14 amino acids. Seattle's cohort entered during active infection and was followed longitudinally. In the authors' workflow: Researchers report that nucleated cell counts were estimated from reference gene primer amplification. Only in-frame clones appear in the TCRdb table, and some are missing; sequencing was by immunoSEQ multiplex PCR. D and trimming were read from the DNA, whereas the V and J calls and clone size are those reported in that table. This sample has roughly 180,000 clones, with over 70% found just once.

This clonotype was sampled from a woman aged 40-49 years with COVID-19, enrolled during active disease. The V gene is TRBV25-1, the J gene TRBJ1-2; TRBD1 agrees at 7 bases. Sequenced sample: peripheral blood. DNA for the CDR3: TGTGCCAGCAAAGAAACAGGGGACGGCTATGGCTACACCTTC. It translates to CASKETGDGYGYTF.